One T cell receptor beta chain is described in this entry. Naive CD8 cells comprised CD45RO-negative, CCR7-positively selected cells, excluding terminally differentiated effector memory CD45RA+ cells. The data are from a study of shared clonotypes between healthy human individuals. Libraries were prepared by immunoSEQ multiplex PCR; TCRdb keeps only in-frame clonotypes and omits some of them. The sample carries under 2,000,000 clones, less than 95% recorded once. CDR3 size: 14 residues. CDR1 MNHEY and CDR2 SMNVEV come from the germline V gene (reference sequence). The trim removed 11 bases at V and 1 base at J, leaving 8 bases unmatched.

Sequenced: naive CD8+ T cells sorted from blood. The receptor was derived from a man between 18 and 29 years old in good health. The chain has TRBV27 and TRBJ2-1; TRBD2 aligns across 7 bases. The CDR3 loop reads CAVRELASYNEQFF. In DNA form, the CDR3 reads TGTGCCGTAAGGGAACTAGCGTCCTACAATGAGCAGTTCTTC.